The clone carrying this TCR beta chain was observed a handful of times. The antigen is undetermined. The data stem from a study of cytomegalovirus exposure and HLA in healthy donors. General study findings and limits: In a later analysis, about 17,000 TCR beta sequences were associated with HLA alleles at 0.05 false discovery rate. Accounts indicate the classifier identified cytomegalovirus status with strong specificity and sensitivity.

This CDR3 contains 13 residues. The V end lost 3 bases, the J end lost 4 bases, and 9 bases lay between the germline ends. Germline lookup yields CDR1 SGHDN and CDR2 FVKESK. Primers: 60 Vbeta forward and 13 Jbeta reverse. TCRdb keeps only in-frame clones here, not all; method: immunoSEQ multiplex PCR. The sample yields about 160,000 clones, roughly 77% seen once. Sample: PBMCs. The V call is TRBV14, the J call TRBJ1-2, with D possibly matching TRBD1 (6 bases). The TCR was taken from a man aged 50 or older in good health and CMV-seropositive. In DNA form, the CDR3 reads TGTGCCAGCAGCCAGACAGGTTCCTATGGCTACACCTTC. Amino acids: CASSQTGSYGYTF.